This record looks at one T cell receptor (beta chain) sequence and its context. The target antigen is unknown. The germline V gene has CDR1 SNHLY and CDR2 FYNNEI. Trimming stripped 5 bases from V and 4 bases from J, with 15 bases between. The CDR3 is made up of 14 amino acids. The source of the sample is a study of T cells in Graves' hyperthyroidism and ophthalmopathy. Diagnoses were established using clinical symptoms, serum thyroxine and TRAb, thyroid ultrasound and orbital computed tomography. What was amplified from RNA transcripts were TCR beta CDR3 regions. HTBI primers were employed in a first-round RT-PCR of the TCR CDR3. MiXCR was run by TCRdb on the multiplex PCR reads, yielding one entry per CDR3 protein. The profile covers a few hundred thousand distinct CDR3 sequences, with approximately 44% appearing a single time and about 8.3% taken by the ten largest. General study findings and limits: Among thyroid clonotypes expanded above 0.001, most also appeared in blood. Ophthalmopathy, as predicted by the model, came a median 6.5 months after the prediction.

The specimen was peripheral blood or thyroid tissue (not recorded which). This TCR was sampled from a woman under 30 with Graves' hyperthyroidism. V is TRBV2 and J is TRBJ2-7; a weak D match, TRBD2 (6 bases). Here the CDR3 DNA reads TGTGCCAGCAGTACCTGGACGGAGGGTTACGAGCAGTACTTC. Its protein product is CASSTWTEGYEQYF.